This T cell receptor (beta chain) originates from a study of cytomegalovirus exposure and HLA in healthy donors. PCR employed 60 Vbeta and 13 Jbeta primers. Per the study methods: Later, an analysis found 80 million or so unique TCR beta chains, and 10 million to 11 million of these were shared. Only in-frame clones appear in the TCRdb table, and some are missing; sequencing was by immunoSEQ multiplex PCR. For V, J and clone size, that table is used; D and trimming come from the DNA. This sample has 65,000 to 80,000 clones, with around three quarters found just once. Sequenced input: PBMCs. This TCR came from a woman aged 35 to 49 in good health and CMV-seropositive.

CDR3 amino acids: CASSQTGGVITEAFF. Here the CDR3 DNA reads TGTGCCAGCAGCCAAACAGGGGGCGTCATCACTGAAGCTTTCTTT. J is TRBJ1-1 and V is TRBV4-2, with TRBD1 matching over 9 bases. Unmatched junction bases numbered 5, after V lost 2 bases and J lost 4 bases. This CDR3 is built from 15 residues. Per germline, CDR1 LGHNA and CDR2 YNFKEQ.